The subject of this entry is one T cell receptor beta chain. Its antigen is undetermined. Germline V gene sequence: CDR1 SGHVS, CDR2 FQNEAQ. The CDR3 extends over 14 amino acids. Trimming took off 6 bases at V and 8 bases at J, with 14 bases between the two ends. Treatment: 15 to 20 received Ad26.COV2.S at low or high dose, single or two shots; about 5 received placebo; per-sample allocation not given. The samples were gathered on day 63 after the first injection of vaccine or placebo. An Ad26 vector was used to express Wuhan-strain SARS-CoV-2 spike as the vaccine. Method: immunoSEQ multiplex PCR; TCRdb's copy keeps in-frame clones and lacks some. The sample yields about 350,000 clones, less than 90% seen once. These data are taken from a study of Ad26.COV2.S vaccination and SARS-CoV-2 variants. Study at large: Once or twice, 56 days apart, Ad26.COV2.S was delivered intramuscularly.

General study findings and limits: Substantial breadth was reported for post-vaccination spike-specific CD8+ and CD4+ T cells.

The sequence derives from a person aged 18-60 years who received the Ad26.COV2.S COVID-19 vaccine or a placebo. The sequencing here drew on peripheral blood, taken in a trial of Ad26.COV2.S vaccine versus placebo. The chain links TRBV7-8 to TRBJ1-6; D might be TRBD1 (6 bases). CDR3 amino acids: CASRNRANDSPLHF. CDR3 bases: TGTGCCAGCAGAAACAGGGCTAACGATTCACCCCTCCACTTT. Filled out from reference TRBV7-8 and TRBJ1-6, the complete variable domain reads GAGVSQSPRYKVAKRGQDVALRCDPISGHVSLFWYQQALGQGPEFLTYFQNEAQLDKSGLPSDRFFAERPEGSVSTLKIQRTQQEDSAVYLCASRNRANDSPLHFGNGTRLTVT.